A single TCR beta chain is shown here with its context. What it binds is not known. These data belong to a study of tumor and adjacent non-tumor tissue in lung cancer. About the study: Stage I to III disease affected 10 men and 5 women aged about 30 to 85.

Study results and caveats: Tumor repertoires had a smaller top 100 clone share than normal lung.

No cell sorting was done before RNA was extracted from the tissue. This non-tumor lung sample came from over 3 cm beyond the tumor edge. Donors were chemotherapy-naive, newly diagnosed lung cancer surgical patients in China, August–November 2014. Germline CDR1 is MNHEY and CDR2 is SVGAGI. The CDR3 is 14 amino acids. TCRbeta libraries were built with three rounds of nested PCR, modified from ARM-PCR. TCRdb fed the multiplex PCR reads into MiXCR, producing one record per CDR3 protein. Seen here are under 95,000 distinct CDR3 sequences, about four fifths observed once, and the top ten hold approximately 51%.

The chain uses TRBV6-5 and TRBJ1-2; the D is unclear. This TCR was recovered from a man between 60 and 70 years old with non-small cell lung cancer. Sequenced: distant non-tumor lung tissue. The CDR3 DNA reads TGTGTCAGTACCCAGACCCCCGGAGGCTATGGCTACACCTTC. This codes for CVSTQTPGGYGYTF.